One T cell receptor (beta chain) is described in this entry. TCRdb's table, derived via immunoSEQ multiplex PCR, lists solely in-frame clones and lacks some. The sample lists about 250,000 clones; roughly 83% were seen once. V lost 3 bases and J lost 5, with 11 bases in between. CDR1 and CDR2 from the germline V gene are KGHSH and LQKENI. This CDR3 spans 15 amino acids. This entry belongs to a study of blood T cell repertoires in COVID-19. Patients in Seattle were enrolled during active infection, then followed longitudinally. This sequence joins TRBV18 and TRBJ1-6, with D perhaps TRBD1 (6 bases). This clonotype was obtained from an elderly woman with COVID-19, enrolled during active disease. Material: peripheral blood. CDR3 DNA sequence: TGTGCCAGCTCACCCGGACAGATTGATAATTCACCCCTCCACTTT. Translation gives CASSPGQIDNSPLHF.